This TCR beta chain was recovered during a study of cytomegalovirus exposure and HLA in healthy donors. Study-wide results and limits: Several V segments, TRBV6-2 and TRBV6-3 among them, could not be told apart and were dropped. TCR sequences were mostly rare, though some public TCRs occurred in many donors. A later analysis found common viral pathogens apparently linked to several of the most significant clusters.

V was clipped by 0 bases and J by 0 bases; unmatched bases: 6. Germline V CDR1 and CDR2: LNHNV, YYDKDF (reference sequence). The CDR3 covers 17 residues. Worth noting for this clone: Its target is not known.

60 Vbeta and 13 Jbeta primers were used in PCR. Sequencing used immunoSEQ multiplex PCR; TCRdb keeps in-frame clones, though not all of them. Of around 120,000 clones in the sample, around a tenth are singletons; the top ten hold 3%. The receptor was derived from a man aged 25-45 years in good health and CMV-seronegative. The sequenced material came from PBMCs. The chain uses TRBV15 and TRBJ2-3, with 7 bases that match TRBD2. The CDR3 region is CATSRDILATSTDTQYF. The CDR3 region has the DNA TGTGCCACCAGCAGAGATATACTAGCGACGAGCACAGATACGCAGTATTTT.